This TCR beta chain comes out of a study of blood T cell repertoires in COVID-19. Study at large: Collection of acute and convalescent COVID-19 samples took place in the United States, Italy and Spain.

The CDR3 sequence is 15 residues long. Germline V CDR1 and CDR2: SGDLS, YYNGEE. V lost 4 bases to trimming and J lost 8 bases; unmatched junction nucleotides: 12. The assay was immunoSEQ multiplex PCR, and TCRdb's table has in-frame clones only and misses some. This sample has under 200,000 clones, with approximately 87% found just once. This chain links TRBV9 with TRBJ2-1, with 7 nucleotides matching TRBD2. This TCR was sampled from a woman between 70 and 85 years old with COVID-19, enrolled during active disease. Sequencing was done on a sample of peripheral blood. The CDR3 loop reads CASSTTSENGDEQFF. For the CDR3, the DNA is TGTGCCAGCAGCACCACTAGCGAGAACGGCGATGAGCAGTTCTTC. Complete variable domain (other parts from reference TRBV9 and TRBJ2-1): DSGVTQTPKHLITATGQRVTLRCSPRSGDLSVYWYQQSLDQGLQFLIQYYNGEERAKGNILERFSAQQFPDLHSELNLSSLELGDSALYFCASSTTSENGDEQFFGPGTRLTVL.